The 8 T cell receptor beta chains below were found in one sample sequenced in a study of control samples from healthy donors and cancer patients. Produced via immunoSEQ multiplex PCR; TCRdb's table is partial and in-frame only. The sample includes roughly 100,000 clones, 91% of them seen just once. Material for sequencing was blood. Receptor source: a woman aged 25-40 years in good health.

CDR3 nucleotides: TGCAGCGTTGTAGATCAGGGGTCCCTTTTGAGGGACTACGAGCAGTACTTC. Amino acid sequence: CSVVDQGSLLRDYEQYF. The rearrangement links TRBV29-1 to TRBJ2-7, with D possibly being TRBD1 (6 bases). The CDR3 has 17 residues. CDR1 SQVTM and CDR2 ANQGSEA come from the germline V gene. V was trimmed by 4 bases and J by 3 bases, leaving 25 bases between them.

The V and J genes are TRBV5-5 and TRBJ1-2; D remains ambiguous. The CDR3 extends over 15 amino acids. Germline assignment: CDR1 SGHKS and CDR2 YYEKEE (reference sequence). Deletions cut 1 base from V and 4 bases from J, with 14 bases between. CDR3 nucleotides: TGTGCCAGCAGCTTGACTACCGACCCAGCCTATGGCTACACCTTC. Its translation: CASSLTTDPAYGYTF.

This clone was picked up one time. The rearrangement joins TRBV3-1 (or the pseudogene TRBV3-2) to TRBJ1-4, with D perhaps matching TRBD1 (5 bases). The germline V and J ends were trimmed by 2 bases and 8 bases, with 18 bases remaining between them. The CDR3 has 16 amino acids. The germline V gene has CDR1 LGHDT and CDR2 YNNKEL (reference sequence). The CDR3 region is CASSQRDQGLREKLFF. The CDR3 DNA reads TGTGCCAGCAGCCAAAGAGACCAGGGTCTGCGAGAAAAACTGTTTTTT.

The V call is TRBV2, the J call TRBJ1-3; D uncertain. Germline V gene data show CDR1 as SNHLY and CDR2 as FYNNEI. V was pared by 8 bases and J by 0 bases, with 8 bases between. The CDR3 consists of 13 residues. The CDR3 DNA sequence: TGTGCCAGCCTGTTGAGCTCTGGAAACACCATATATTTT. Translation gives CASLLSSGNTIYF.

The chain has TRBV7-6 and TRBJ1-5, with 8 bases matching TRBD1. Germline CDR1 reads SGHVS; CDR2 reads FNYEAQ. J gave up 0 bases and V 5 bases, and 3 bases lay outside the gene matches. The CDR3 has 15 residues. This CDR3 is CASSPDRVSNQPQHF. Written as DNA, the CDR3 is TGTGCCAGCAGCCCGGACAGGGTTAGCAATCAGCCCCAGCATTTT. Full variable domain (remainder filled in from reference TRBV7-6 and TRBJ1-5): GAGVSQSPRYKVTKRGQDVALRCDPISGHVSLYWYRQALGQGPEFLTYFNYEAQQDKSGLPNDRFSAERPEGSISTLTIQRTEQRDSAMYRCASSPDRVSNQPQHFGDGTRLSIL.

In DNA, the CDR3 is TGTGCCAGCAGCTTAGACGGGGATACGCAGTATTTT. Protein product: CASSLDGDTQYF. The rearrangement uses TRBV11-3 and TRBJ2-3, with D uncertain. In germline, CDR1 is SGHNT, CDR2 YENEEA. The germline V and J ends were trimmed by 0 bases and 6 bases, with 4 bases remaining between them. The CDR3 totals 12 residues.

V and J are TRBV3-1 (or the pseudogene TRBV3-2) and TRBJ2-2; 7 nucleotides line up with TRBD1. This CDR3 region has 15 residues. Unmatched junction bases numbered 6, after V lost 5 bases and J lost 3 bases. Per the germline V gene, CDR1 is LGHDT and CDR2 is YNNKEL (reference sequence). CDR3 region: CASSRGPRDTGELFF. CDR3 nucleotides: TGTGCCAGCAGCAGGGGGCCTAGAGACACCGGGGAGCTGTTTTTT.

CDR3 sequence: CASSLPPGAYPEAFF. The CDR3 DNA sequence: TGTGCCAGCTCACTCCCCCCCGGAGCCTACCCTGAAGCTTTCTTT. The V call is TRBV18, the J call TRBJ1-1; D unresolved. The V and J ends lost 4 bases and 6 bases respectively, with 18 bases between them. In germline, CDR1 is KGHSH, CDR2 LQKENI. This CDR3 spans 15 amino acids.